The 18 T cell receptor beta chains below all came from one sample that was sequenced in a study of post-analysis software for immune sequencing data. Notes on the study in general: Included in a set of about 5 TRBV segments more frequent in patients than controls were TRBV5-6, TRBV5-1 and TRBV20-1.

The antigens for these receptors are not known. Every TCR beta cDNA library bore unique molecular identifiers. TCRdb reanalysed the PCR reads using MiXCR and keeps one entry per CDR3 protein. The profile shows roughly 620,000 distinct CDR3 sequences, around 44% of them singletons. Sequenced sample: blood. The receptors here all came from a girl between 5 and 17 years old with multiple sclerosis.

In its sample, this clonotype was seen a few times. The rearrangement joins TRBV29-1 to TRBJ2-7; D may be TRBD1 (5 bases). Germline V gene data show CDR1 as SQVTM and CDR2 as ANQGSEA. The CDR3 is 12 amino acids. Trimming took 6 bases from V and 0 from J, leaving 9 bases between them. CDR3 nucleotide sequence: TGCAGCGTCTACAGGAGCTCCTACGAGCAGTACTTC. Its translation is CSVYRSSYEQYF.

This chain links TRBV20-1 with TRBJ1-2, with 8 bases aligning to TRBD1. This CDR3 has 14 residues. Germline V gene lookup returns CDR1 DFQATT and CDR2 SNEGSKA (reference sequence). The J segment lost 5 bases and the V segment lost 0 bases, leaving 5 bases of the junction unmatched. The CDR3 bases are TGCAGTGCTAGAGAGGGGACAGGCGCTTATGGCTACACCTTC. Translating gives CSAREGTGAYGYTF.

The gene calls are TRBV20-1 and TRBJ2-1, with 9 bases lining up with TRBD2. The V segment lost 2 bases and the J segment 0 bases; nucleotides outside the gene matches: 2. The CDR3 spans 15 residues. Germline V gives CDR1 DFQATT, CDR2 SNEGSKA (reference sequence). The CDR3, as DNA: TGCAGTGCTAGAAAAGCGGGGGGCTCCTACAATGAGCAGTTCTTC. This encodes CSARKAGGSYNEQFF.

This clonotype was picked up a small number of times. The rearrangement links TRBV4-1 to TRBJ2-3; no definite D call. Per germline, CDR1 MGHRA and CDR2 YSYEKL. The CDR3 has 13 amino acids. Between the trimmed V and J ends, which lost 0 bases and 7 bases, there was a span of 8 bases. CDR3 loop: CASSQDHGHTQYF. In DNA form, the CDR3 reads TGCGCCAGCAGCCAAGATCACGGGCATACGCAGTATTTT.

The chain recombines TRBV4-1 with TRBJ2-7, with D perhaps matching TRBD1 (6 bases). V was pared by 4 bases and J by 2 bases, with 18 bases between. Germline assignment: CDR1 MGHRA and CDR2 YSYEKL. The CDR3 spans 16 residues. The DNA for the CDR3 is TGCGCCAGCAGCCCGAGCCCTCCCAGGGGCACCTACGAGCAGTACTTC. Amino acid sequence: CASSPSPPRGTYEQYF.

This clonotype showed up just a few times. The chain uses TRBV12-3 or TRBV12-4 and TRBJ2-3; D gene ambiguous. V was trimmed by 1 base and J by 2 bases, leaving 10 bases between them. CDR3 length equals 15 residues. As DNA, the CDR3 is TGTGCCAGCAGTTTAGGCCCAGCAGTCACAGATACGCAGTATTTT. Its translation: CASSLGPAVTDTQYF.

The chain is built from TRBV10-3 and TRBJ1-1; 11 bases match TRBD1. Trimming cost V 7 bases and J 7 bases; bases outside gene matches: 5. Germline V lookup: CDR1 ENHRY, CDR2 SYGVKD. The CDR3 is made up of 13 amino acids. The CDR3 sequence: CAIMGTGGSEAFF. Written as DNA, the CDR3 is TGTGCCATCATGGGGACAGGGGGAAGTGAAGCTTTCTTT.

The CDR3 sequence is CASSSGGTGGEKLFF. DNA for the CDR3: TGTGCCAGCAGCTCCGGCGGGACAGGGGGCGAAAAACTGTTTTTT. The chain is built from TRBV7-2 and TRBJ1-4, with 12 bases identical to TRBD1. The J segment lost 8 bases and the V segment lost 4 bases, leaving 5 bases of the junction unmatched. In germline, CDR1 is SGHTA, CDR2 FQGNSA. This CDR3 is 15 amino acids long.

J is TRBJ1-4 and V is TRBV2, with TRBD1 as a possible D gene (6 bases). Trimming stripped 6 bases from V and 8 bases from J, with 19 bases between. Germline V gene sequence: CDR1 SNHLY, CDR2 FYNNEI. This CDR3 has 15 residues. The CDR3 DNA is TGTGCCAGCAGAGTGACAGGCCCCTACGAAGAAAAACTGTTTTTT. Translated: CASRVTGPYEEKLFF.

Comment on this clonotype: Its ends do not fully match the called genes, so a read error is possible. The rearrangement links TRBV9 to TRBJ2-2; 7 bases are shared with TRBD2. This CDR3 has 16 amino acids. Germline V gives CDR1 SGDLS, CDR2 YYNGEE. CDR3 protein: CASSVEQGGSTAELFF. The CDR3 DNA is TGTGCCAGCAGCGTAGAGCAGGGCGGGAGCACCGCGGAGCTGTTTTTT.

This rearrangement joins TRBV5-1 to TRBJ2-3, with 9 bases lining up with TRBD2. The V gene end was trimmed by 4 bases and the J gene end by 5 bases; junction bases not matched to a gene: 5. Germline lookup yields CDR1 SGHRS and CDR2 YFSETQ. The CDR3 is made up of 14 amino acids. The CDR3: CASSPLSGGDTQYF. The CDR3 DNA reads TGCGCCAGCAGCCCCCTTAGCGGGGGAGATACGCAGTATTTT.

The rearrangement links TRBV10-3 to TRBJ2-3; TRBD2 matches 8 bases. The germline gives CDR1 ENHRY, CDR2 SYGVKD. The CDR3 runs to 14 residues. The V gene end was trimmed by 6 bases and the J gene end by 1 base; junction bases not matched to a gene: 3. Here the CDR3 reads CAIRVRGGTDTQYF. As DNA, the CDR3 is TGTGCCATCAGAGTGCGGGGGGGCACAGATACGCAGTATTTT.

This clonotype turned up a few times. The chain combines TRBV7-8 with TRBJ2-1; D is undetermined. The CDR3 loop spans 13 amino acids. The V end was cut by 1 base, the J end by 7 bases, with 8 bases between. Per germline, CDR1 SGHVS and CDR2 FQNEAQ. This CDR3 is CASSLGAANEQFF. DNA of the CDR3: TGTGCCAGCAGCTTAGGGGCAGCGAATGAGCAGTTCTTC.

This clonotype was seen only a few times. The V call is TRBV12-3 or TRBV12-4, the J call TRBJ1-1; no reliable D call. This CDR3 has 17 residues. Trimming stripped 6 bases from V and 3 bases from J, with 23 bases between. CDR3 loop: CASRPLRVGKMDTEAFF. The CDR3 DNA is TGTGCCAGCAGGCCCCTCCGTGTAGGGAAGATGGACACTGAAGCTTTCTTT.

The genes are TRBV12-3 or TRBV12-4 and TRBJ1-1; the D gene is possibly TRBD1 (5 bases). Trimming cost V 3 bases and J 4 bases, with 15 bases left between them. The CDR3 consists of 15 residues. In DNA, the CDR3 is TGTGCCAGCAGTTTCAGGGTCCCAGGGTCCACTGAAGCTTTCTTT. Amino acids: CASSFRVPGSTEAFF.

This chain uses TRBV7-2 with TRBJ2-5; D remains ambiguous. Per the germline V gene, CDR1 is SGHTA and CDR2 is FQGNSA. V was shortened by 11 bases and J by 0 bases, with 10 bases between the two germline ends. The CDR3 extends over 12 amino acids. The CDR3 DNA reads TGTGCCGCGAGCTGGAACCAAGAGACCCAGTACTTC. This gives the protein CAASWNQETQYF. Full variable domain (outside the CDR3, taken from reference TRBV7-2 and TRBJ2-5): GAGVSQSPSNKVTEKGKDVELRCDPISGHTALYWYRQSLGQGLEFLIYFQGNSAPDKSGLPSDRFSAERTGGSVSTLTIQRTQQEDSAVYLCAASWNQETQYFGPGTRLLVL.

The chain couples TRBV12-3 or TRBV12-4 to TRBJ2-1; D call uncertain. The CDR3 runs to 11 residues. Trimming removed 5 bases from V and 8 bases from J, with 7 bases in between. The CDR3 spells CASSATYEQFF. The CDR3 bases are TGTGCCAGCAGTGCTACATATGAGCAGTTCTTC.

J is TRBJ2-1 and V is TRBV6-1, with unresolved D. This CDR3 region has 14 residues. V gave up 2 bases and J gave up 7 bases, with 12 bases separating them. Germline CDR1 and CDR2: MNHNS and SASEGT. The CDR3 DNA follows: TGTGCCAGCAGTGAACCCTCTACGCGGAATGAGCAGTTCTTC. Its translation is CASSEPSTRNEQFF.